The clone carrying this T cell receptor beta chain has more than one count but fewer than ten. Its antigen is not known. The sample belongs to a study of a mutant IDH1 vaccine in newly diagnosed glioma. Time point specified: week 47, end of study. One vaccine dose held 300 ug of mutant IDH1 20-mer peptide and came with topical imiquimod. J gave up 1 base and V 3 bases, and 8 bases lay outside the gene matches. Germline V gene sequence: CDR1 SGHDT, CDR2 YYEEEE. The CDR3 is made up of 16 amino acids. Data came from immunoSEQ multiplex PCR; TCRdb stores just in-frame clones and leaves some out. Of some 56,000 clones listed, around 75% are singletons. Study-level findings and limits: The vaccine induced immune responses, and these occurred in around 93% of patients.

The TCR sequence derives from a middle-aged man with glioma. This chain joins TRBV5-6 and TRBJ2-7, with 9 bases fitting TRBD1. Material: PBMCs, obtained from a glioma patient whose treatment included an IDH1 peptide vaccine. The CDR3 spells CASSSLDRGISYEQYF. CDR3 bases: TGTGCCAGCAGCTCCCTGGACAGGGGAATATCCTACGAGCAGTACTTC.